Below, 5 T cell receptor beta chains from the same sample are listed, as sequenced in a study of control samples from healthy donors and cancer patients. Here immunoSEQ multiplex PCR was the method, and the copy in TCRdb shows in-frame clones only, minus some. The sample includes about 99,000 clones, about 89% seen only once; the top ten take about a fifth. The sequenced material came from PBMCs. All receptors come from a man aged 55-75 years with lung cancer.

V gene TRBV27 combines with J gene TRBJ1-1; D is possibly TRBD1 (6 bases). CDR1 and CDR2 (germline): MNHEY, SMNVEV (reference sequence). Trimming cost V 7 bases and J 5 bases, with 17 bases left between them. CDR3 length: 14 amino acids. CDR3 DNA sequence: TGTGCCAGCATTGAACGGGGGGCGAGTACTGAAGCTTTCTTT. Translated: CASIERGASTEAFF.

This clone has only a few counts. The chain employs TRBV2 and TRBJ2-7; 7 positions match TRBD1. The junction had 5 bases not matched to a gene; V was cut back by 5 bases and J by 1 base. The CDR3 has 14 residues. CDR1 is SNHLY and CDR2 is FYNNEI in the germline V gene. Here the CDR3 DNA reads TGTGCCAGCAGTCGGGACAGCTGGTCCTACGAGCAGTACTTC. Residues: CASSRDSWSYEQYF.

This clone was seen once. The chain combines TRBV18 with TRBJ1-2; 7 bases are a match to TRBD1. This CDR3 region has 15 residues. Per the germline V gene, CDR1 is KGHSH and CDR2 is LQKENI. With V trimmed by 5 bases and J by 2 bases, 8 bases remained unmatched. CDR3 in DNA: TGTGCCAGCTCAACATACGGACAGGACAACTATGGCTACACCTTC. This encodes CASSTYGQDNYGYTF.

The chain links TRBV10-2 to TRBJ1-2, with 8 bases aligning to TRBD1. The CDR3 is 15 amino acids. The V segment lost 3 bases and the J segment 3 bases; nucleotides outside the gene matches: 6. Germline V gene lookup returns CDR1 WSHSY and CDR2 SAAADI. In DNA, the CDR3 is TGCGCCAGCAGTGACCCAGGGGGCCCCGACTATGGCTACACCTTC. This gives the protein CASSDPGGPDYGYTF.

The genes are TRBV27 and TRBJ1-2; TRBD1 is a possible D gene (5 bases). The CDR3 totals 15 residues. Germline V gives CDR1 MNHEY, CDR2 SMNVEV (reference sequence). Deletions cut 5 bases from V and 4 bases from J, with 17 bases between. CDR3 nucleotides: TGTGCCAGCAGTATGAGCGGGGCAGGAAGCTATGGCTACACCTTC. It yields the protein CASSMSGAGSYGYTF.